One sample yielded the 29 T cell receptor beta chains listed below, sequenced in a study of regulatory T cells in long-lasting Graves disease. Researchers made TCR beta libraries by using iRepertoire HTBI primers and running Arm-PCR on CDR3 regions. TCRdb ran MiXCR on the multiplex PCR reads and lists one entry per CDR3 protein. The repertoire holds 400,000 to 500,000 distinct CDR3 sequences, with about 15% as singletons. The time point denotes: newly diagnosed GD, antithyroid drugs for less than 3 months. PBMC-extracted RNA yielded the TCR library. Separately, the same data were catalogued under a study of T cells in Graves' hyperthyroidism and ophthalmopathy.

The material was peripheral blood mononuclear cells (PBMCs), obtained at new diagnosis, from a patient treated with antithyroid drugs. These receptors all come from a middle-aged woman with Graves disease.

The chain recombines TRBV19 with TRBJ2-5; 10 bases fit TRBD1. V shed 5 bases, J shed 5 bases, and the junction held 17 bases outside the gene matches. Per germline, CDR1 LNHDA and CDR2 SQIVND (reference sequence). This CDR3 spans 18 amino acids. CDR3 DNA: TGTGCCAGTAGTCCGACCTTCCCCGGGACAGGGGATTCGGAGACCCAGTACTTC. Protein product: CASSPTFPGTGDSETQYF.

This clonotype was observed many times. The chain combines TRBV27 with TRBJ2-7, with 7 bases matching TRBD2. Trimming cost V 5 bases and J 0 bases; bases outside gene matches: 4. Germline V gene lookup returns CDR1 MNHEY and CDR2 SMNVEV (reference sequence). The length of the CDR3 is 14 residues. The CDR3 region has the DNA TGTGCCAGCAGTGCAACTAGCGTCTCCTACGAGCAGTACTTC. Translated, it gives CASSATSVSYEQYF.

This clonotype came up many times. This chain joins TRBV12-3 or TRBV12-4 and TRBJ2-5; no reliable D call. V lost 7 bases and J 5 bases, leaving 11 bases between the germline ends. CDR3 length: 12 amino acids. CDR3 in DNA: TGTGCCAGCACAAACACCGGGGAGACCCAGTACTTC. Translated: CASTNTGETQYF.

As regards this clonotype: This may arise from a read error, as a much more abundant clone is one base away. The V and J genes are TRBV7-9 and TRBJ2-7, with TRBD2 identical over 8 bases. V lost 4 bases and J lost 4; bases outside the gene matches: 6. Germline CDR1 is SEHNR and CDR2 is FQNEAQ (reference sequence). The CDR3 sequence is 14 residues long. The CDR3 region has the DNA TGTGCCAGCAGCTCACAAAGCGGGAGATACGAGCAGTACTTC. The encoded protein is CASSSQSGRYEQYF.

This clonotype was recorded at least ten times. One end of the junction does not line up with germline, which may come from a read error. V gene TRBV5-1 combines with J gene TRBJ2-4; the match to TRBD1 covers 7 bases. From germline, CDR1 is SGHRS and CDR2 YFSETQ. The CDR3 runs 16 residues. CDR3 sequence (DNA): TGCGCCAGCAGATTGGACAGGACACCAGCCAAAAACATTCAGTACTTC. Translated: CASRLDRTPAKNIQYF. Complete variable domain (other parts from reference TRBV5-1 and TRBJ2-4): KAGVTQTPRYLIKTRGQQVTLSCSPISGHRSVSWYQQTPGQGLQFLFEYFSETQRNKGNFPGRFSGRQFSNSRSEMNVSTLELGDSALYLCASRLDRTPAKNIQYFGAGTRLSVL.

With regard to this clonotype: A much larger clonotype is one base distant, so this may be a read error. This sequence joins TRBV2 and TRBJ2-7, with no clear D. CDR1 and CDR2 (germline): SNHLY, FYNNEI. The V gene lost 7 bases and the J gene lost 2 bases, with 9 bases spanning the gap. The length of the CDR3 is 12 residues. This CDR3 reads CASTVHPYEQYF. In DNA, the CDR3 is TGTGCCAGCACGGTTCATCCCTACGAGCAGTACTTC.

In this sample, this clonotype turned up many times. This sequence joins TRBV6-2 or TRBV6-3 and TRBJ2-5; no reliable D call. This CDR3 is built from 13 residues. V lost 3 bases to trimming and J lost 1 base, with 6 bases between them. CDR1 is MNHEY, CDR2 SVGEGT, per germline. The CDR3 DNA reads as TGTGCCAGCAGTTATGGGCTCCAAGAGACCCAGTACTTC. Translation gives CASSYGLQETQYF.

This clonotype was detected many times. The CDR3 region has the DNA TGTGCCAGCAGCTTTAATGAGGGGGCAGGGTACGAGCAGTACTTC. Amino acids: CASSFNEGAGYEQYF. J is TRBJ2-7 and V is TRBV11-2, with 7 bases that match TRBD1. The CDR3 sequence is 15 residues long. The germline gives CDR1 SGHAT, CDR2 FQNNGV. The V segment lost 3 bases and the J segment 4 bases; nucleotides outside the gene matches: 9.

This clonotype has ten or more counts. This chain connects TRBV7-2 to TRBJ2-2; D not resolved. The CDR3 totals 15 residues. The germline V gene has CDR1 SGHTA and CDR2 FQGNSA. Trimming pared 1 base from V and 1 base from J, leaving 7 bases between. CDR3 nucleotide sequence: TGTGCCAGCAGCTTAGTGCCGGGGAACACCGGGGAGCTGTTTTTT. Amino acids: CASSLVPGNTGELFF.

The rearrangement uses TRBV12-3 or TRBV12-4 and TRBJ1-2, with TRBD1 as a possible D gene (6 bases). Trimming removed 3 bases from V and 8 bases from J, with 16 bases in between. The CDR3 sequence is 14 residues long. The CDR3 nucleotides read TGTGCCAGCAGTTTGGGGGCTGTGGTAGGAGGCTACACCTTC. It is translated as CASSLGAVVGGYTF.

There are many counts of this clonotype. V and J are TRBV28 and TRBJ1-1, with D uncertain. The germline V gene encodes CDR1 MDHEN and CDR2 SYDVKM. V was pared by 7 bases and J by 4 bases, with 10 bases between. CDR3 length: 12 residues. For the CDR3, the DNA is TGTGCCAGCACCCGTTTTTTCACTGAAGCTTTCTTT. It yields the protein CASTRFFTEAFF.

The table lists this clonotype with many counts. This chain joins TRBV7-2 and TRBJ1-6, with a weak D call TRBD1 (6 bases). Germline V gene lookup returns CDR1 SGHTA and CDR2 FQGNSA. V lost 2 bases and J 9 bases, leaving 23 bases between the germline ends. CDR3 length: 18 amino acids. The CDR3, as DNA: TGTGCCAGCAGCTTAATTCCTGTGACCCAGGGAGGGGGTTCACCCCTCCACTTT. Translated, it gives CASSLIPVTQGGGSPLHF.

The chain combines TRBV7-3 with TRBJ2-5, with D perhaps TRBD2 (7 bases). The CDR3 runs to 14 residues. Germline CDR1 SGHTA, CDR2 FQGTGA. Deletions cut 9 bases from V and 2 bases from J, with 16 bases between. The chain's CDR3 is CASKGGPHQETQYF. The CDR3 DNA follows: TGTGCCAGTAAGGGGGGGCCCCATCAAGAGACCCAGTACTTC.

This clonotype was found many times. The chain recombines TRBV12-3 or TRBV12-4 with TRBJ2-1; D may match TRBD1 or TRBD2 (6 bases each). The CDR3 runs 12 residues. V lost 8 bases and J 10 bases, leaving 15 bases between the germline ends. Here the CDR3 reads CASGAEGGEQFF. The CDR3 DNA is TGTGCCAGCGGAGCGGAAGGGGGGGAGCAGTTCTTC.

In its sample, this clonotype was seen many times. This chain links TRBV27 with TRBJ2-3; D gene uncertain. CDR1 and CDR2 from the germline V gene are MNHEY and SMNVEV (reference sequence). The CDR3 loop spans 12 amino acids. V was pared by 10 bases and J by 9 bases, with 17 bases between. The CDR3 DNA is TGTGCCACCTCATTGCCGGGTCTGACGCAGTATTTT. Translating gives CATSLPGLTQYF.

The V call is TRBV20-1, the J call TRBJ2-1; TRBD2 matches at 10 bases. Germline-derived CDR1 and CDR2 are DFQATT and SNEGSKA (reference sequence). The length of the CDR3 is 15 residues. V gave up 5 bases and J gave up 9 bases; unmatched junction bases: 13. CDR3 loop: CSAERSSGRGSEQFF. As DNA, the CDR3 is TGCAGTGCTGAGAGGTCCAGCGGGAGGGGGAGTGAGCAGTTCTTC.

This clonotype showed up just a few times. With a much larger clone just one base away, this may be a read error. The chain carries TRBV11-2 and TRBJ2-1; TRBD1 matches 11 bases. Germline V gene sequence: CDR1 SGHAT, CDR2 FQNNGV. The CDR3 extends over 17 amino acids. For the CDR3, the DNA is TGTGCCAGCAGCTTAGATCCTGGACAGGGGGCCTACAATGAGCAGCTCTTC. Translation gives CASSLDPGQGAYNEQLF.

This clonotype came up many times. The chain is built from TRBV12-3 or TRBV12-4 and TRBJ1-1; D is undetermined. The CDR3 has 17 amino acids. Trimming cost V 2 bases and J 1 base, with 17 bases left between them. The CDR3 region has the DNA TGTGCCAGCAGTTTAAACCCTCTTCTTGAACCGAACACTGAAGCTTTCTTT. Its protein product is CASSLNPLLEPNTEAFF.

Ten or more counts support this clonotype. The chain is built from TRBV12-5 and TRBJ2-2; 12 positions agree with TRBD1. Germline V gives CDR1 LGHNT, CDR2 FRNRAP. V trimming: 7 bases; J trimming: 13 bases; junction bases outside the gene matches: 13. The CDR3 totals 15 residues. The CDR3 bases are TGTGCTAGTGTCAAAACCGGGACAGGGGGCCCGGGGCTGTTTTTT. Translating gives CASVKTGTGGPGLFF.

This clonotype was picked up many times. V gene TRBV6-1 combines with J gene TRBJ1-1, with TRBD1 identical over 7 bases. The CDR3 is made up of 15 amino acids. Germline V gene lookup returns CDR1 MNHNS and CDR2 SASEGT. The V and J ends lost 7 bases and 1 base, in that order; junction bases with no gene match: 9. The CDR3 nucleotides are TGTGCCAGCAATACCTTGGGACAGCAGAACACTGAAGCTTTCTTT. This sequence encodes CASNTLGQQNTEAFF.

This clonotype was counted between two and nine times. The rearrangement joins TRBV3-1 to TRBJ2-1; 8 bases agree with TRBD2. Germline CDR1 reads LGHDT; CDR2 reads YNNKEL (reference sequence). V shed 3 bases and J 8 bases; nucleotides not matched to a gene: 9. The CDR3 spans 15 residues. This chain's CDR3 is CASSHPVAGSDEQFF. CDR3 DNA: TGTGCCAGCAGCCATCCTGTAGCGGGGTCGGATGAGCAGTTCTTC.

This clonotype was observed a handful of times. The chain uses TRBV7-9 and TRBJ1-6; possible D gene TRBD1, 6 bases. Trimming shortened V by 2 bases and J by 4 bases, and 12 bases separated the two germline ends. The CDR3 runs to 16 residues. The germline gives CDR1 SEHNR, CDR2 FQNEAQ (reference sequence). This chain's CDR3 is CASSLSGTQYNSPLHF. CDR3 DNA sequence: TGTGCCAGCAGCTTAAGTGGGACACAGTATAATTCACCCCTCCACTTT.

This clonotype was seen many times. This chain joins TRBV7-3 and TRBJ2-7, with TRBD2 matching over 11 bases. Germline V gene data show CDR1 as SGHTA and CDR2 as FQGTGA. The CDR3 totals 15 residues. V lost 0 bases, J lost 3 bases, and 1 base stayed unmatched. CDR3 bases: TGTGCCAGCAGCTTAACACTAGCGGGAGACTACGAGCAGTACTTC. Translation gives CASSLTLAGDYEQYF.

In regard to this clonotype: Germline is not matched at one junction end, which may reflect a read error. V gene TRBV27 combines with J gene TRBJ2-1, with a possible D match to TRBD2 (6 bases). The CDR3 length is 15 residues. Germline V lookup: CDR1 MNHEY, CDR2 SMNVEV (reference sequence). CDR3 protein: CASSLRGSSYDEQFF. The CDR3 nucleotides are TGTGCCAGCAGTTTGCGGGGAAGCTCCTACGATGAGCAGTTCTTC.

This clonotype was counted at least ten times. V is TRBV3-1 and J is TRBJ1-2; no clear D gene. CDR3 length: 12 residues. CDR1 and CDR2 from the germline V gene are LGHDT and YNNKEL (reference sequence). The V end lost 0 bases, the J end lost 8 bases, and 7 bases lay between the germline ends. DNA for the CDR3: TGTGCCAGCAGCCAAGACCCCGGAGGCTACACCTTC. The encoded protein is CASSQDPGGYTF.

As for this clonotype: At one end, the junction sequence differs from germline, possibly due to a read error. The V call is TRBV15, the J call TRBJ1-5; D unclear. The CDR3 consists of 17 residues. The V gene's germline CDR1 is LNHNV and CDR2 YYDKDF (reference sequence). The CDR3 loop is CATGRVGAQDSNQPQHF. The CDR3 DNA reads TGTGCCACCGGCAGAGTGGGAGCGCAGGATAGCAATCAGCCCCAGCATTTT.

The chain combines TRBV13 with TRBJ1-1; D not resolved. The CDR3 has 15 amino acids. CDR1 PRHDT and CDR2 FYEKMQ come from the germline V gene (reference sequence). V was pared by 4 bases and J by 0 bases, with 12 bases between. CDR3 sequence (DNA): TGTGCCAGCAGCTCCGAAGCAGATTTGAACACTGAAGCTTTCTTT. It codes for CASSSEADLNTEAFF.

The rearrangement joins TRBV12-3 or TRBV12-4 to TRBJ1-2; 9 bases map to TRBD1. The ends lost 1 base at V and 6 bases at J; junction bases unmatched: 3. This CDR3 contains 14 residues. The CDR3 is CASSLEQGADGYTF. DNA for the CDR3: TGTGCCAGCAGTTTAGAACAGGGGGCGGATGGCTACACCTTC.

This clonotype was recorded many times. This sequence joins TRBV11-2 and TRBJ2-5; the match to TRBD2 covers 8 bases. CDR1 is SGHAT and CDR2 is FQNNGV in the germline V gene. This CDR3 contains 16 residues. V lost 1 base and J lost 4; bases outside the gene matches: 8. The CDR3 nucleotides read TGTGCCAGCAGCTTAGGAAGCGGGAGAATAGGAGAGACCCAGTACTTC. This sequence encodes CASSLGSGRIGETQYF.